This T cell receptor (beta chain) emerged from a study of cytomegalovirus exposure and HLA in healthy donors (dated by TCRdb to about 2017). Concerning the study at large: An earlier analysis of roughly 500 of the donors reported more than 250 Gb of sequence data and some 120 million unique TCR beta sequences from roughly 180 million T cells. All discovery cohort repertoires had been generated using a single sequencing platform. Both class I and class II loci were covered by HLA typing, at four-digit resolution. Alongside the repertoire data, information on donor age, sex, ethnicity and CMV serostatus was compiled. Because of strong linkage in the cohort, 5 or 6 DR-DQ haplotypes were treated as single units for association and clustering. On average, over 200,000 unique TCR beta nucleotide sequences were sequenced per donor among some 430 genotyped donors of the cohort, with roughly 18% of those sequences being non-productive. An early release that covered about 640 HLA-typed donors contained about 300 gigabases of sequencing data and approximately 85 million unique TCR sequences. Typing coverage varied by locus: roughly 629-640 donors for A, B, C, DRB1 and DQB1; roughly 560 for DQA1; approximately 610 for DPA1; about 450 for DPB1. The study used immunosequencing to profile the T cell repertoires of several hundred subjects and linked those repertoires to cytomegalovirus serostatus. Rather than using new phenotypic data, the later analysis identified candidate immune exposures from TCR beta sequences and from how often those sequences occurred across donors. To predict cytomegalovirus infection status, the study combined high-throughput TCR immunosequencing, statistical association of individual TCRs with disease status, and machine learning. A later genetic analysis used genome-wide SNP genotypes for about 65% of the roughly 670 donors, treating that subset as a discovery cohort. A later analysis re-examined previously published TCR beta repertoires from 600 to 700 donors and added high-resolution HLA genotyping to investigate patterns of TCR occurrence. Besides the first cohort of around 700 subjects, a separate validation cohort made up of around 120 different subjects was used. Of the 300 to 400 genotyped donors, over 70% fell in the genetic ancestry cluster associated with self-reported Caucasian donors. The aim of the study was to test whether cataloging public T cell receptors could identify signatures of past pathogen exposure. To decide whether each TCR beta V gene segment behaved as functional or pseudogenic, an earlier analysis of several hundred of the donors relied on high-throughput TCR beta sequencing. Beyond this particular receptor, the publication reports: According to a later analysis, parvovirus B19, influenza, CMV and Epstein-Barr virus appeared linked to several top co-occurrence clusters. Broadly in line with IMGT annotations, most TCR beta V segments showed up in productive rearrangements about 87% or about 30% of the time in an earlier analysis of approximately 600 of the donors. An association between a missense DCLRE1C variant and V-gene and J-gene trimming of TCR beta chains was found in a later genetic analysis and replicated in an independent cohort. In vitro tests confirmed that three of the cytomegalovirus-associated TCR beta chains recognize cytomegalovirus antigens. Most TCR sequences were observed very rarely across donors, whereas some public TCRs were present in many individuals. A further reported finding was that TCR beta sequences accurately predicted the HLA-A and HLA-B alleles for most subjects in the first cohort. Around 16 rarely observed V segments, including chromosome 9 orphons, were excluded from the earlier analysis of some 590 of the donors because counts were too low. Most CMV-associated TCR beta chains appeared to be HLA-restricted in a later analysis, and the HLA associations seemed to be driven largely by CMV exposure. The cohort was sequenced for TCR beta chains only, and without alpha or paired-chain data the features that could be detected were limited. HLA typing was unavailable for some donors at each locus, so association tests used only the typed subset. Correlated functional status among segregating V segments might reflect linkage disequilibrium, but an unknown experimental factor could not be ruled out. Some IMGT-functional V segments, including TRBV6-2 and TRBV6-3, could not be distinguished by the 87-base-pair reads and were therefore excluded. A group of highly shared sequence variants was considered likely to be a technical artifact of the sequencing pipeline. Immune exposure information for the cohort was limited to CMV serostatus. When HLA alleles, especially DR and DQ, strongly co-occurred, TCR associations were difficult to assign to individual alleles. The authors suggested that the approach could potentially be generalized to other disease states and immunological phenotypes. In a later analysis, HLA-associated TCR beta chains showed more clonal expansion and lower generation probabilities than non-associated chains that were equally common. Specific HLA alleles were associated with roughly 16,000 TCR beta sequences at a false discovery rate of 0.05 in a later analysis. In both the original and validation cohorts, the classifier was reported to diagnose cytomegalovirus status with high specificity and sensitivity. The study listed 170 or so TCR beta chains as associated with cytomegalovirus. According to a later analysis, TCR association rates differed among HLA loci, with DRB1 alleles showing the most associated TCRs and HLA-C alleles showing the fewest. Presence/absence analyses assumed roughly uniform sequencing depth across donors, an assumption that may not hold. According to a later genetic analysis, donors in an Asian-associated ancestry cluster had fewer N-insertions in productive TCRs than the approximately 630-donor mean.

Regarding this clone: Its binding antigen is unknown. Base qualities are not provided; no much larger clone lies one nucleotide away.

The library relied on the immunoSEQ multiplex PCR assay. For the multiplex PCR, a mixture combining 60 forward primers for TCR Vbeta segments and 13 reverse primers for TCR Jbeta segments was used. The CDR3 region of rearranged TCR beta genes was amplified from genomic DNA by a multiplex PCR assay. On the Illumina HiSeq System, the amplified TCR beta libraries were sequenced as 87-base-pair reads. On the authors' methods: A later analysis counted approximately 84 million unique TCR beta chains across the approximately 700 repertoires, and approximately 11 million of these chains were shared by at least two donors. To remove PCR and sequencing errors, raw reads were error-corrected and collapsed into unique sequences using a nearest-neighbor algorithm that merged closely related sequences. CDR3 sequences were aligned to IMGT reference sequences to assign V, D and J gene segments. For a sequence to be retained, at least a six-nucleotide match to both a V gene segment and a J gene segment was required. A rearrangement was called productive if the CDR3 had no stop codons and remained in frame with V and J, and every other rearrangement was called non-productive. CDR3 was defined by IMGT convention, running from the second conserved V-encoded cysteine to the conserved J-encoded phenylalanine. In an earlier analysis of roughly 610 of the donors, sequences lacking an unambiguous match to a single V gene segment were excluded. In an earlier analysis of 450 to 750 of the donors, a V segment was called functional when productive rearrangements were above 56.7%, and segregating when the standard deviation between donors exceeded 5%. A statistical classification framework was developed to diagnose cytomegalovirus status using the catalog of TCR beta chain sequences. V and J gene assignment, in a later analysis, came from comparing TCR nucleotide sequences with IMGT/GENE-DB human TR gene sequences. In a later analysis, CDR3 sequences and most-parsimonious VDJ recombination scenarios were assigned using the TCRdist pipeline. In a later analysis, each TCR beta chain was defined by its CDR3 amino acid sequence together with its V-gene family, and reads without a unique V-gene family were excluded. A later analysis removed roughly 590 highly shared, low-generation-probability nucleotide sequences to deal with suspected cross-contamination and a sequencing artifact. A later analysis calculated a clonal expansion index for each public chain from normalized within-repertoire ranks of inferred template counts. In a later analysis, generation probabilities were computed using a VDJ recombination model fitted to out-of-frame rearrangements, and the results were checked against IGoR. In a later analysis, TCR-TCR, TCR-HLA and TCR-CMV co-occurrence was scored with hypergeometric tests, and a repertoire-size bias correction was applied to TCR pairs. In a later analysis, false discovery rates were estimated by permuting HLA or CMV assignments 20 times. In a later analysis, co-occurring TCRs were grouped using DBSCAN, with TCRdist sequence similarity added in when clustering inside HLA-allele-positive subsets. Repertoires with fewer than 30,000 or more than 120,000 public chains, plus five repertoires with anomalous nucleotide sharing, were excluded from co-occurrence clustering. TCRdb carries this immuneACCESS record with in-frame sequences only. Its versions omit some clonotypes, under half of them owing to an unresolved V gene in the studies checked, with the rest unexplained. That table is the source of V, J and clone size, and D and trimming were worked out from the DNA. Here the sample has fewer than 200,000 clones; roughly 80% occur a single time. Clones ranked in the top ten supply approximately 1.4% of the sample.

The CDR3 holds 14 amino acids from the cysteine to the phenylalanine. Of all the DNA, just the CDR3 is kept, 42 bases in frame from base 1. The trim is 6 bases for V and 4 bases for J, with a gap of 13 bases between the germline ends. CDR1 MNHEY and CDR2 SVGAGI were looked up in the germline V gene. The cohort consisted of 600 or so healthy bone marrow donors. Cohort members were all nominally healthy when sampled, although unrecorded immune exposures were likely present. The donor tested CMV seropositive, placing the donor among the roughly 300 seropositive members of the cohort. A peripheral blood sample was provided by each donor, and peripheral blood mononuclear cells were used for TCR beta sequencing. Genomic DNA was extracted from the blood cell samples with the Qiagen DNeasy Blood Extraction Kit.

Material for sequencing was PBMCs. This receptor was identified in a girl aged 10-17 years in good health and CMV-seropositive. The sequence is built from TRBV6-5 and TRBJ1-3; the best D guess is TRBD1, with 6 bases matching. At the DNA level, the sequence is TGTGCCAGCAGGATCGCAGGGGACGGAAACACCATATATTTT. This encodes CASRIAGDGNTIYF.